One and the same sample provided the 10 T cell receptor beta chains below, sequenced in a study of PD-1 blockade in mismatch repair-deficient tumors. Profiling relied on immunoSEQ multiplex PCR, and the TCRdb table lists in-frame clones only, not all of them. This table holds 60,000 to 65,000 clones, roughly 88% found once. The sample consisted of peripheral blood, taken 52 weeks after starting pembrolizumab. The receptors derive from an adult with mismatch repair-deficient cancer.

The chain joins TRBV28 to TRBJ2-5; D is possibly TRBD2 (5 bases). With 3 bases removed from V and 0 bases from J, the gap between germline ends came to 8 bases. The V gene's germline CDR1 is MDHEN and CDR2 SYDVKM. There are 14 residues in the CDR3. For the CDR3, the DNA is TGTGCCAGCAGTTTTATCGGGGACCAAGAGACCCAGTACTTC. Translation gives CASSFIGDQETQYF.

The gene calls are TRBV6-5 and TRBJ2-1, with TRBD1 matching 8 bases. V gave up 5 bases and J gave up 6 bases; unmatched junction bases: 3. CDR3 length equals 13 residues. Germline-derived CDR1 and CDR2 are MNHEY and SVGAGI. DNA of the CDR3: TGTGCCAGCAGTACTGGGACAGGCAATGAGCAGTTCTTC. This gives the protein CASSTGTGNEQFF.

The V and J genes are TRBV27 and TRBJ2-3; 9 nucleotides match TRBD2. The CDR3 loop spans 15 amino acids. Trimming cost V 3 bases and J 6 bases; bases outside gene matches: 7. Germline assignment: CDR1 MNHEY and CDR2 SMNVEV (reference sequence). The CDR3: CASSFLAGRRDTQYF. The CDR3 region has the DNA TGTGCCAGCAGTTTCCTAGCGGGAAGGCGGGATACGCAGTATTTT.

The CDR3 is CASSQDRTGRYEQYF. The DNA of the CDR3 is TGCGCCAGCAGCCAAGATAGGACAGGGCGCTACGAGCAGTACTTC. J is TRBJ2-7 and V is TRBV4-1, with TRBD1 identical over 8 bases. J lost 3 bases, V lost 0 bases, and 4 bases had no gene match. The CDR3 totals 15 residues. The germline V gene has CDR1 MGHRA and CDR2 YSYEKL.

The J gene is TRBJ2-7, the V gene TRBV30; D gene unclear. CDR1 GTSNPN and CDR2 SVGIG come from the germline V gene (reference sequence). The CDR3 runs to 14 residues. Trimming cost V 0 bases and J 0 bases, with 9 bases left between them. CDR3 coding DNA: TGTGCCTGGAGTGTACAGCCCCTCTCCTACGAGCAGTACTTC. It codes for CAWSVQPLSYEQYF.

The chain joins TRBV27 to TRBJ2-7; the match to TRBD1 covers 7 bases. Trimming took 2 bases from V and 4 from J; bases not matched to a gene: 8. The CDR3 runs to 15 residues. From germline, CDR1 is MNHEY and CDR2 SMNVEV (reference sequence). The CDR3 loop is CASSLRQGEKYEQYF. The CDR3 DNA follows: TGTGCCAGCAGTTTAAGGCAGGGGGAGAAGTACGAGCAGTACTTC.

J is TRBJ2-1 and V is TRBV4-1; D remains ambiguous. There are 17 residues in the CDR3. The V end was cut by 1 base, the J end by 4 bases, with 17 bases between. Germline-derived CDR1 and CDR2 are MGHRA and YSYEKL. CDR3 residues: CASSQGKGLLKYNEQFF. DNA of the CDR3: TGCGCCAGCAGCCAAGGTAAAGGTCTCCTAAAGTACAATGAGCAGTTCTTC.

The chain joins TRBV23-1 to TRBJ2-2; D is uncertain. TRBV23-1 is filed as an ORF, its function uncertain. V was pared by 3 bases and J by 9 bases, with 14 bases between. CDR3 size: 14 residues. As DNA, the CDR3 is TGCGCCAGCAGTCACGGCAAGCTTTGTTGGGAGCTGTTTTTT. The encoded protein is CASSHGKLCWELFF.

The rearrangement links TRBV19 to TRBJ1-5; tentatively, D is TRBD1 (6 bases). Germline CDR1 LNHDA, CDR2 SQIVND (reference sequence). Trimming pared 7 bases from V and 2 bases from J, leaving 9 bases between. This CDR3 is 13 amino acids long. CDR3 residues: CASKPGGNQPQHF. For the CDR3, the DNA is TGTGCCAGTAAGCCAGGGGGCAATCAGCCCCAGCATTTT.

This chain joins TRBV5-4 and TRBJ2-1; TRBD2 is a possible D gene (6 bases). V lost 5 bases, J lost 2 bases, and 14 bases lay in between. Germline-derived CDR1 and CDR2 are SGHNT and YYREEE (reference sequence). The CDR3 extends over 15 amino acids. The CDR3 sequence: CASSLATSPYNEQFF. The CDR3 DNA follows: TGTGCCAGCAGTCTAGCGACGAGCCCCTACAATGAGCAGTTCTTC. The full variable domain, its missing parts supplied by reference TRBV5-4 and TRBJ2-1, is ETGVTQSPTHLIKTRGQQVTLRCSSQSGHNTVSWYQQALGQGPQFIFQYYREEENGRGNFPPRFSGLQFPNYSSELNVNALELDDSALYLCASSLATSPYNEQFFGPGTRLTVL.